The 17 T cell receptor beta chains in this list originate from one sample, sequenced in a study of breast tumors, draining lymph nodes, adjacent tissues. The lymph nodes were axillary draining lymph nodes from breast cancer patients. TCRdb itself ran the multiplex PCR reads through MiXCR, one entry per CDR3 protein. Counted here are some 230,000 distinct CDR3 sequences, around 34% occurring once; the ten biggest clones make up 3% to 4%. The sample was axillary lymph node tissue. These receptor sequences come from a female donor with breast cancer. Some clones in this sample may be carry-over from other donors' samples.

This clonotype was seen a handful of times. The chain combines TRBV27 with TRBJ2-5, with TRBD2 as a possible D gene (5 bases). Germline assignment: CDR1 MNHEY and CDR2 SMNVEV (reference sequence). This CDR3 contains 10 residues. V lost 8 bases and J 7 bases, leaving 8 bases between the germline ends. The CDR3 here is CASCGGTQYF. As DNA, the CDR3 is TGTGCCAGCTGTGGAGGGACCCAGTACTTC.

Concerning this clonotype: A much larger clone lies a single base off, so this may be a read error. V and J are TRBV5-1 and TRBJ2-5, with D possibly being TRBD2 (6 bases). Germline CDR1 SGHRS, CDR2 YFSETQ. V dropped 0 bases and J dropped 5 bases, with 14 bases sitting between them. The CDR3 runs 15 residues. For the CDR3, the DNA is TGCGCCAGCAGCTTGGACGGGAGAGTTTCGGAGACCCAGTACTTC. Translating gives CASSLDGRVSETQYF. Filled out from reference TRBV5-1 and TRBJ2-5, the complete variable domain reads KAGVTQTPRYLIKTRGQQVTLSCSPISGHRSVSWYQQTPGQGLQFLFEYFSETQRNKGNFPGRFSGRQFSNSRSEMNVSTLELGDSALYLCASSLDGRVSETQYFGPGTRLLVL.

The chain uses TRBV9 and TRBJ2-1, with a weak D call TRBD1 (5 bases). The CDR3 has 15 amino acids. V lost 0 bases and J 5 bases, leaving 12 bases between the germline ends. Germline CDR1 SGDLS, CDR2 YYNGEE. The CDR3 bases are TGTGCCAGCAGCGTAGAATATTGGGGCCACAATGAGCAGTTCTTC. Translation: CASSVEYWGHNEQFF.

This clonotype was seen ten or more times. V gene TRBV10-2 combines with J gene TRBJ2-1; D is perhaps TRBD2 (5 bases). Germline V gene sequence: CDR1 WSHSY, CDR2 SAAADI. The CDR3 is 14 residues long. The ends were cut back, 0 bases at V and 10 bases at J, with 13 bases in the middle. CDR3: CASSESGLAGEQFF. CDR3 nucleotide sequence: TGCGCCAGCAGTGAGTCAGGTCTAGCCGGAGAGCAGTTCTTC.

This clonotype was found many times. The chain joins TRBV6-6 to TRBJ2-5; weak D call: TRBD2 (7 bases). The germline V gene encodes CDR1 MNHNY and CDR2 SVGAGI (reference sequence). Trimming cost V 7 bases and J 4 bases, with 25 bases left between them. The length of the CDR3 is 17 residues. The CDR3 region is CASTPGQWGGLGETQYF. CDR3 DNA sequence: TGTGCCAGCACCCCCGGGCAGTGGGGGGGCCTAGGAGAGACCCAGTACTTC.

Only a few counts were recorded for this clonotype. With a much larger clone just one base away, this may be a read error. V is TRBV24-1 and J is TRBJ2-2; a possible D gene is TRBD2 (6 bases). The CDR3 totals 15 residues. The germline CDR1 and CDR2 sequences are KGHDR and SFDVKD. The CDR3 protein is CATRDTPTSTGELFF. The DNA for the CDR3 is TGTGCCACCCGTGACACCCCGACTAGCACCGGGGAGCTGTTTTTT.

The chain recombines TRBV5-6 with TRBJ1-6; no definite D call. V lost 0 bases and J 11 bases, leaving 9 bases between the germline ends. Per germline, CDR1 SGHDT and CDR2 YYEEEE. This CDR3 region has 13 residues. The CDR3 sequence is CASSLGPVPPLHF. CDR3 nucleotides: TGTGCCAGCAGCTTGGGTCCCGTCCCACCCCTCCACTTT.

The chain carries TRBV7-3 and TRBJ1-6, with D possibly matching TRBD1 (6 bases). V lost 8 bases to trimming and J lost 6 bases, with 17 bases between them. From germline, CDR1 is SGHTA and CDR2 FQGTGA. This CDR3 region has 15 residues. The CDR3 here is CASSTPGGANSPLHF. CDR3 DNA sequence: TGTGCCAGCTCAACCCCGGGGGGCGCTAATTCACCCCTCCACTTT. Variable domain in full (rest from reference TRBV7-3 and TRBJ1-6): GAGVSQTPSNKVTEKGKYVELRCDPISGHTALYWYRQSLGQGPEFLIYFQGTGAADDSGLPNDRFFAVRPEGSVSTLKIQRTERGDSAVYLCASSTPGGANSPLHFGNGTRLTVT.

The V call is TRBV18, the J call TRBJ2-5; D assignment may be TRBD1 or TRBD2 (5 bases each). This CDR3 is built from 14 residues. V lost 2 bases, J lost 4 bases, and 11 bases lay in between. CDR1 is KGHSH and CDR2 is LQKENI in the germline V gene. The CDR3 sequence is CASSPMRGGETQYF. The DNA for the CDR3 is TGTGCCAGCTCACCAATGAGGGGCGGAGAGACCCAGTACTTC.

Of note for this clonotype: With a much larger clone just one base away, this may be a read error. CDR3: CSARPGTGTSYEQYF. The CDR3, as DNA: TGCAGTGCTAGGCCCGGGACAGGGACCTCCTACGAGCAGTACTTC. The J gene is TRBJ2-7, the V gene TRBV20-1, with TRBD1 matching over 9 bases. The CDR3 loop spans 15 amino acids. CDR1 is DFQATT and CDR2 is SNEGSKA in the germline V gene (reference sequence). The ends lost 3 bases at V and 0 bases at J; junction bases unmatched: 6.

This clonotype was counted a few times. The rearrangement uses TRBV6-2 or TRBV6-3 and TRBJ2-5; the match to TRBD2 covers 9 bases. The V gene end was trimmed by 2 bases and the J gene end by 0 bases; junction bases not matched to a gene: 7. CDR1 is MNHEY, CDR2 SVGEGT, per germline. CDR3 length: 17 residues. The CDR3 DNA is TGTGCCAGCAGTTACCTGGGTCTAGCGGGGAACCAAGAGACCCAGTACTTC. Its protein is CASSYLGLAGNQETQYF.

This clonotype was recorded many times. The CDR3 sequence: CASSPLAGGPDTQYF. Written as DNA, the CDR3 is TGCGCCAGCAGCCCTCTAGCGGGAGGACCCGATACGCAGTATTTT. The V gene is TRBV5-1, the J gene TRBJ2-3; 11 positions agree with TRBD2. This CDR3 spans 15 amino acids. V lost 4 bases, J lost 6 bases, and 7 bases stayed unmatched. Germline V gives CDR1 SGHRS, CDR2 YFSETQ.

This clonotype was detected only a few times. V is TRBV6-5 and J is TRBJ2-2; a weak D match, TRBD2 (5 bases). The CDR3 spans 12 residues. The germline V gene has CDR1 MNHEY and CDR2 SVGAGI. Trimming left V 6 bases short and J 6 bases short, with 8 bases between. The CDR3 sequence: CASRVAPGELFF. CDR3 coding DNA: TGTGCCAGCAGGGTAGCGCCCGGGGAGCTGTTTTTT.

Points on this clonotype: A read error is possible here, since a much larger clone lies one base away. The chain has TRBV30 and TRBJ1-4; no reliable D call. From germline, CDR1 is GTSNPN and CDR2 SVGIG (reference sequence). This CDR3 spans 14 amino acids. Trimming shortened V by 7 bases and J by 3 bases, and 15 bases separated the two germline ends. CDR3 in amino acids: CAYPSETSNEKLFF. Written as DNA, the CDR3 is TGTGCCTACCCATCAGAGACCTCTAATGAAAAACTGTTTTTT.

The J gene is TRBJ2-1, the V gene TRBV19; 12 nucleotides align to TRBD2. J lost 0 bases, V lost 7 bases, and 19 bases had no gene match. The CDR3 consists of 21 residues. CDR1 LNHDA and CDR2 SQIVND come from the germline V gene (reference sequence). The CDR3 nucleotides are TGTGCCAGTACCCTGGCCCCCCCTAGCGGGAGGGCTCCGAGCTCCTACAATGAGCAGTTCTTC. Translating gives CASTLAPPSGRAPSSYNEQFF.

In regard to this clonotype: One end of the junction does not line up with germline, which may come from a read error. J is TRBJ1-6 and V is TRBV14; TRBD1 might be the D (6 bases). The CDR3 spans 14 residues. Germline V gives CDR1 SGHDN, CDR2 FVKESK. The CDR3 loop is CASSHGQFGSPPPF. In nucleotides, the CDR3 is TGTGCCAGCAGCCATGGACAGTTTGGGTCACCCCCCCCCTTT. The variable domain in full, with the rest retrieved from reference TRBV14 and TRBJ1-6, is EAGVTQFPSHSVIEKGQTVTLRCDPISGHDNLYWYRRVMGKEIKFLLHFVKESKQDESGMPNNRFLAERTGGTYSTLKVQPAELEDSGVYFCASSHGQFGSPPPFGNGTRLTVT.

The chain is built from TRBV11-3 and TRBJ2-1, with 7 bases fitting TRBD2. CDR1 and CDR2 from the germline V gene are SGHNT and YENEEA. The CDR3 runs 13 residues. J lost 7 bases, V lost 3 bases, and 3 bases had no gene match. The CDR3: CASSFGGLNEQFF. The CDR3, as DNA: TGTGCCAGCAGCTTCGGGGGGTTGAATGAGCAGTTCTTC.